This T cell receptor (beta chain) is from a study of technical replicates of blood from a handful of donors. Assay: immunoSEQ multiplex PCR; the TCRdb copy retains only in-frame clones and omits some. The sample lists almost 70,000 clones, around nine tenths occurring once. The clonotype was recovered from a human donor in good health. Source material: T cells isolated from PBMCs.

The chain's CDR3 is CATQQGTETQYF. In DNA, the CDR3 is TGTGCCACCCAACAGGGGACAGAGACCCAGTACTTC. J is TRBJ2-5 and V is TRBV19; 7 nucleotides agree with TRBD1. The CDR3 extends over 12 amino acids. V shed 10 bases and J 4 bases; nucleotides not matched to a gene: 6. Germline V gene lookup returns CDR1 LNHDA and CDR2 SQIVND (reference sequence).